Listed below are T cell receptor beta chains from one sample, sequenced in a study of blood T cells in healthy people across ages. TCRdb re-analysed the 5' RACE reads in MiXCR, keeping a single row per CDR3 protein. The sample shows over a million distinct CDR3 sequences, 35% to 50% of them seen only once. The sequenced material came from blood. Receptors were obtained from a woman aged 55-69 years in good health. CDR3s include the opening cysteine and the closing phenylalanine or tryptophan. D genes are given only for firm matches. Some rows mark clone size as missing; the rest say once, few, many or name a class of expanded clone.

length: 16; J: TRBJ2-7; D: .; V: TRBV11-2; size: .; DNA: TGTGCCAGCAGCTTAGCCCCTCCGTACAGTTCCTACGAGCAGTACTTC; CDR3: CASSLAPPYSSYEQYF
length: 15; J: TRBJ2-3; D: .; V: TRBV7-8; size: .; DNA: TGTGCCAGCAGCTTAAGTGGGGCCGTGGCAGATACGCAGTATTTT; CDR3: CASSLSGAVADTQYF
length: 12; J: TRBJ2-5; D: .; V: TRBV11-2; size: .; DNA: TGTGCCAGCAGTTACCTCTCAGAGACCCAGTACTTC; CDR3: CASSYLSETQYF
length: 13; J: TRBJ1-2; D: .; V: TRBV12-3/TRBV12-4; size: many; DNA: TGTGCCAGCAGCCTCTCCGCGGGCTATGGCTACACCTTC; CDR3: CASSLSAGYGYTF
length: 19; J: TRBJ2-7; D: TRBD2; V: TRBV20-1; size: .; DNA: TGCAGTGCTAGAGCTATATCCCAAGCGGGAGCCAATTTCTACAATGAGCAGTACTTC; CDR3: CSARAISQAGANFYNEQYF
length: 15; J: TRBJ2-3; D: .; V: TRBV2; size: .; DNA: TGTGCCAGCAGTGAAGGCGACAGGACCCCAGATACGCAGTATTTT; CDR3: CASSEGDRTPDTQYF
length: 16; J: TRBJ2-7; D: TRBD1; V: TRBV6-7; size: few; DNA: TGTGCCAGCAGTTACTCGAGGGGGCTGGGATCCTACGAGCAGTACTTC; CDR3: CASSYSRGLGSYEQYF
length: 14; J: TRBJ2-4; D: .; V: TRBV6-1; size: .; DNA: TGTGCCAGCATCCCAGGTTGGGTTGGGAACATTCAGTACTTC; CDR3: CASIPGWVGNIQYF
length: 15; J: TRBJ2-7; D: TRBD2; V: TRBV5-5; size: few; DNA: TGTGCCAGCAGATCGGCTAGCGGGAGTATCTACGAGCAGTACTTC; CDR3: CASRSASGSIYEQYF
length: 14; J: TRBJ2-7; D: .; V: TRBV29-1; size: few; DNA: TGCAGCGTTGAGCGCCCGGGACGTACCAGCGAGCAGTACTTC; CDR3: CSVERPGRTSEQYF
length: 15; J: TRBJ2-7; D: .; V: TRBV6-5; size: few; DNA: TGTGCCAGCAGTATTGGAGTTCAGGGAGGAGGCGAGCAGTACTTC; CDR3: CASSIGVQGGGEQYF
length: 13; J: TRBJ1-4; D: .; V: TRBV3-1; size: .; DNA: TGTGCCAGCAGCCAAAATTGGGGGGCCCAACTGTTTTTT; CDR3: CASSQNWGAQLFF
length: 14; J: TRBJ1-5; D: TRBD1; V: TRBV27; size: .; DNA: TGTGCCAGCAGTCTGGACAGGGATGGTCAGCCCCAGCATTTT; CDR3: CASSLDRDGQPQHF
length: 14; J: TRBJ1-1; D: TRBD1; V: TRBV6-2/TRBV6-3; size: few; DNA: TGTGCCAGCAGTTATTCAGGGGGGAGCACTGAAGCTTTCTTT; CDR3: CASSYSGGSTEAFF
length: 17; J: TRBJ2-1; D: TRBD2; V: TRBV12-3/TRBV12-4; size: .; DNA: TGTGCCAGCAGTGAACATCAAGGACTAGCGGGAGTTAATGAGCAGTTCTTC; CDR3: CASSEHQGLAGVNEQFF
length: 15; J: TRBJ2-1; D: .; V: TRBV9; size: .; DNA: TGTGCCAGCAGCGTAGGGGCCGGGGGATCCAATGAGCAGTTCTTC; CDR3: CASSVGAGGSNEQFF
length: 13; J: TRBJ2-7; D: .; V: TRBV29-1; size: many; DNA: TGCAGCGGGACTCCGGGACCAGGCCACGAGCAGTACTTC; CDR3: CSGTPGPGHEQYF
length: 16; J: TRBJ2-1; D: TRBD2; V: TRBV11-2; size: .; DNA: TGTGCCAGCAGCTTAGACCTCGGCGGGAGGGTTCTTGAGCAGTTCTTC; CDR3: CASSLDLGGRVLEQFF
length: 15; J: TRBJ2-2; D: .; V: TRBV5-5; size: once; DNA: TGTGCCAGCAGCTTGGTCCAGATCAACACCGAGGAGCTGTTTTTT; CDR3: CASSLVQINTEELFF
length: 11; J: TRBJ2-1; D: .; V: TRBV20-1; size: .; DNA: TGCAGTGCTCTCCGATACAATGAGCAGTTCTTC; CDR3: CSALRYNEQFF
length: 13; J: TRBJ2-3; D: .; V: TRBV3-1; size: .; DNA: TGTGCCAGCAGCTCCAGGTACACAGATACGCAGTATTTT; CDR3: CASSSRYTDTQYF
length: 16; J: TRBJ2-4; D: .; V: TRBV5-1; size: .; DNA: TGCGCCAGCAGCGTGGGTGATTCTTTAGCCAAAAACATTCAGTACTTC; CDR3: CASSVGDSLAKNIQYF
length: 11; J: TRBJ2-5; D: .; V: TRBV20-1; size: .; DNA: TGCAGTGCGACTACGAAAGAGACCCAGTACTTC; CDR3: CSATTKETQYF
length: 11; J: TRBJ2-7; D: .; V: TRBV28; size: few; DNA: TGTGCCACCGAGAGCCCCAACGAGCAGTACTTC; CDR3: CATESPNEQYF
length: 13; J: TRBJ2-7; D: .; V: TRBV4-2; size: few; DNA: TGTGCCAGCAGCCCGGGGGTCGGATACGAGCAGTACTTC; CDR3: CASSPGVGYEQYF
length: 13; J: TRBJ1-1; D: .; V: TRBV20-1; size: few; DNA: TGCAGTGCTAGTCCTAACGGGGAGCTTGAAGCTTTCTTT; CDR3: CSASPNGELEAFF
length: 17; J: TRBJ1-4; D: TRBD1; V: TRBV18; size: .; DNA: TGTGCCAGCTCAGCCCGGGACAGGGGTTCAACTAATGAAAAACTGTTTTTT; CDR3: CASSARDRGSTNEKLFF
length: 17; J: TRBJ2-2; D: TRBD2; V: TRBV6-1; size: .; DNA: TGTGCCAGCAGTCTGACACTAGCGGGAGGGCCTGACGGGGAGCTGTTTTTT; CDR3: CASSLTLAGGPDGELFF
length: 15; J: TRBJ2-3; D: .; V: TRBV20-1; size: few; DNA: TGCAGTGCTAGGGAGGGTAAAGAAGTGACAGATACGCAGTATTTT; CDR3: CSAREGKEVTDTQYF